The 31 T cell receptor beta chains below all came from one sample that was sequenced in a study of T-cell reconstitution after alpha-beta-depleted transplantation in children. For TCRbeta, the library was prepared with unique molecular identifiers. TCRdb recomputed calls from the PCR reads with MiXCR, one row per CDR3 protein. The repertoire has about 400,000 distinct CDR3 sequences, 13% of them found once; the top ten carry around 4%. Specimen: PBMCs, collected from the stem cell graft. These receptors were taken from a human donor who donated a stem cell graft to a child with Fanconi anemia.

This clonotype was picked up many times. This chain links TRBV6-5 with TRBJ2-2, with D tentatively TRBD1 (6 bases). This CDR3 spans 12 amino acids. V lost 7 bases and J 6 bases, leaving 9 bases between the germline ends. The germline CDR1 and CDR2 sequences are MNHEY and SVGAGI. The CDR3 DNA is TGTGCCAGCAAGGGGGTCGCCGGGGAGCTGTTTTTT. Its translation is CASKGVAGELFF.

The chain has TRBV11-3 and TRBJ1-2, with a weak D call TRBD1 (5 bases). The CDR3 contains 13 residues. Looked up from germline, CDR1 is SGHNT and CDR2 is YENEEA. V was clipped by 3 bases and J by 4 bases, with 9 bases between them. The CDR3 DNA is TGTGCCAGCAGCTTGTCAGGGTCCTATGGCTACACCTTC. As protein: CASSLSGSYGYTF. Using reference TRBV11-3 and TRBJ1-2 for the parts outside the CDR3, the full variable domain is EAGVVQSPRYKIIEKKQPVAFWCNPISGHNTLYWYLQNLGQGPELLIRYENEEAVDDSQLPKDRFSAERLKGVDSTLKIQPAELGDSAVYLCASSLSGSYGYTFGSGTRLTVV.

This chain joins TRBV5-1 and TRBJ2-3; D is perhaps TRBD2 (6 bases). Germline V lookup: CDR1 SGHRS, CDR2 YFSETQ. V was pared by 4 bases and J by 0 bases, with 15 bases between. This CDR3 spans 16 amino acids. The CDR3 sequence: CASSPAQGGSTDTQYF. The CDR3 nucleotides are TGCGCCAGCAGCCCAGCCCAGGGAGGAAGCACAGATACGCAGTATTTT. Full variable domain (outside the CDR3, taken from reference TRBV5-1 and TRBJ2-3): KAGVTQTPRYLIKTRGQQVTLSCSPISGHRSVSWYQQTPGQGLQFLFEYFSETQRNKGNFPGRFSGRQFSNSRSEMNVSTLELGDSALYLCASSPAQGGSTDTQYFGPGTRLTVL.

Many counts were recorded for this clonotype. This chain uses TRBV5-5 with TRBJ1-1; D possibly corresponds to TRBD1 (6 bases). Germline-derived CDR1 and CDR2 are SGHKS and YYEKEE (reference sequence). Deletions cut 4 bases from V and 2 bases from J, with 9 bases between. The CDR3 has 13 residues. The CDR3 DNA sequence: TGTGCCAGCAGCCCGGACAGTAACACTGAAGCTTTCTTT. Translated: CASSPDSNTEAFF.

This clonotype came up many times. The CDR3 here is CASSQEGGSGRTQYF. The CDR3, as DNA: TGTGCCAGCAGCCAAGAAGGGGGTAGCGGCAGGACCCAGTACTTC. The chain carries TRBV4-2 and TRBJ2-5, with D perhaps matching TRBD1 or TRBD2 (6 bases each). Germline V gene data show CDR1 as LGHNA and CDR2 as YNFKEQ. There are 15 residues in the CDR3. Between the trimmed V and J ends, which lost 0 bases and 7 bases, there was a span of 15 bases.

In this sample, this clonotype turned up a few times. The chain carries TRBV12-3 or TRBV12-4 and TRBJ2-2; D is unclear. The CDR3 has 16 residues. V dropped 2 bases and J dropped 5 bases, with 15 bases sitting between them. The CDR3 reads CASSLNSLRRTGELFF. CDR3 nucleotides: TGTGCCAGCAGTTTAAACAGTCTTCGACGGACCGGGGAGCTGTTTTTT.

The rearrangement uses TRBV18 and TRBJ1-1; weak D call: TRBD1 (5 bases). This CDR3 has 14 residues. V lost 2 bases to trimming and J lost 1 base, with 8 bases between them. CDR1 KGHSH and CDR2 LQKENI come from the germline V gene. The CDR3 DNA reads TGTGCCAGCTCACCAGGGACGAAGAACACTGAAGCTTTCTTT. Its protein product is CASSPGTKNTEAFF.

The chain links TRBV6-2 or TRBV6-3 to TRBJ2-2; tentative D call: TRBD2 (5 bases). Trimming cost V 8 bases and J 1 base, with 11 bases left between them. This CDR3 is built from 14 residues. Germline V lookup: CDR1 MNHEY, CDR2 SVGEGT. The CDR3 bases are TGTGCCAGCCGGGATGCGGTGAACACCGGGGAGCTGTTTTTT. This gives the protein CASRDAVNTGELFF.

The CDR3 nucleotides read TGTGCCAGCAGCCCTGACAGATTGAACTCCTACGAGCAGTACTTC. It translates to CASSPDRLNSYEQYF. This chain connects TRBV7-2 to TRBJ2-7; a possible D gene is TRBD1 (5 bases). Germline V gene lookup returns CDR1 SGHTA and CDR2 FQGNSA. CDR3 length: 15 residues. V was clipped by 5 bases and J by 0 bases, with 14 bases between them.

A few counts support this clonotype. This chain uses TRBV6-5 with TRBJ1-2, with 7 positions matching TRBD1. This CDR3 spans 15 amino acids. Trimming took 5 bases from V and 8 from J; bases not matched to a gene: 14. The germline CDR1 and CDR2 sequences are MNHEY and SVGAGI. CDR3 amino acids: CASSTDPPTGHGYTF. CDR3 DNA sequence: TGTGCCAGCAGTACTGATCCGCCGACAGGGCACGGCTACACCTTC.

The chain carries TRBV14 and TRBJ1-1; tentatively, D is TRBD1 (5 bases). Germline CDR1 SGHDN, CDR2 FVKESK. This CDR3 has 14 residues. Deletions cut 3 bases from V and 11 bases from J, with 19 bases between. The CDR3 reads CASSQLRDLSRAFF. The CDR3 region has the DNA TGTGCCAGCAGCCAGCTCCGGGACCTAAGTAGGGCTTTCTTT.

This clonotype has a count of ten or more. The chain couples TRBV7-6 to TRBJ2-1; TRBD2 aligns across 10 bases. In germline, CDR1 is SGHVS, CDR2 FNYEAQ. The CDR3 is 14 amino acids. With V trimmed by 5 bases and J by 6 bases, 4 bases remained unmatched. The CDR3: CASSPIAGGNEQFF. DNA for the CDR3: TGTGCCAGCAGCCCAATAGCGGGGGGCAATGAGCAGTTCTTC.

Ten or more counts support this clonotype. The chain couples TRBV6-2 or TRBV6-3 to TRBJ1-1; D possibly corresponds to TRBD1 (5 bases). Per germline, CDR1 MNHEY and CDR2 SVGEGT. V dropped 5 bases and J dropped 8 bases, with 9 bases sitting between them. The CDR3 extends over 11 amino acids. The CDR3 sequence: CASSLGGEAFF. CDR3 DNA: TGTGCCAGCAGTCTCGGGGGGGAAGCTTTCTTT.

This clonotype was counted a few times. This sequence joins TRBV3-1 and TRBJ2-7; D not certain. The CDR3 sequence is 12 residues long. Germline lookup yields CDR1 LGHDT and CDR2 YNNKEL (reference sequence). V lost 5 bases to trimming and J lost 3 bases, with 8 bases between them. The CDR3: CASSGEDYEQYV. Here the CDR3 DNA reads TGTGCCAGCAGCGGCGAGGACTACGAGCAGTACGTC.

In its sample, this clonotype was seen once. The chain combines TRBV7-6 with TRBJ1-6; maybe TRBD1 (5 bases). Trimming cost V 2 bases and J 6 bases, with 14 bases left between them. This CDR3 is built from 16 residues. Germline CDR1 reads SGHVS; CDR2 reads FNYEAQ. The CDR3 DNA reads TGTGCCAGCAGCTTATCCGGGACGGCCTTTAATTCACCCCTCCACTTT. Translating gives CASSLSGTAFNSPLHF.

CDR3 coding DNA: TGTGCCAGCAACCCCAACGGGGGGGGTTACGAGCAGTACGTC. As protein: CASNPNGGGYEQYV. V is TRBV6-2 or TRBV6-3 and J is TRBJ2-7, with TRBD2 matching over 8 bases. The CDR3 totals 14 residues. CDR1 is MNHEY, CDR2 SVGEGT, per germline. Trimming cost V 7 bases and J 4 bases; bases outside gene matches: 9.

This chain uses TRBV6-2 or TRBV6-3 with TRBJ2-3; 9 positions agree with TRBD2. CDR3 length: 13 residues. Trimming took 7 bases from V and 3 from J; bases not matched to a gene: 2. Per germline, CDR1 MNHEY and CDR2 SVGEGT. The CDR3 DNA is TGTGCCAGCAAGCGGGGGGTAACAGATACGCAGTATTTT. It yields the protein CASKRGVTDTQYF.

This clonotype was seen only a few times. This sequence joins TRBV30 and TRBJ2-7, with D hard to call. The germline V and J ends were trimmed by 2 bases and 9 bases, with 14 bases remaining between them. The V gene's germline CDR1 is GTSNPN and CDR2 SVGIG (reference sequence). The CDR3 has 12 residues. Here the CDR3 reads CAWSPTRALQYF. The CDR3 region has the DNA TGTGCCTGGAGTCCTACTCGGGCTCTGCAGTACTTC.

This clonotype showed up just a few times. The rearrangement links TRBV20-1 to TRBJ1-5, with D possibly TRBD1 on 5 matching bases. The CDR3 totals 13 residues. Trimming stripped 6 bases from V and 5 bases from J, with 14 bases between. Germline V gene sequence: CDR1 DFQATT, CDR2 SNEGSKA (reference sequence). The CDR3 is CSATRSRDQPQHF. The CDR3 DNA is TGCAGTGCCACGCGATCCAGGGATCAGCCCCAGCATTTT.

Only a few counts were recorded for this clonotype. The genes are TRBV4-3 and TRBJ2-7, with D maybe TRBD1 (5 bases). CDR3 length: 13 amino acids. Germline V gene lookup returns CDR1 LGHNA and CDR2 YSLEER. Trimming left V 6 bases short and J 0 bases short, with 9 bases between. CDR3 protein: CASSIRVSYEQYF. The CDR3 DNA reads TGCGCCAGCAGTATCAGGGTCTCCTACGAGCAGTACTTC.

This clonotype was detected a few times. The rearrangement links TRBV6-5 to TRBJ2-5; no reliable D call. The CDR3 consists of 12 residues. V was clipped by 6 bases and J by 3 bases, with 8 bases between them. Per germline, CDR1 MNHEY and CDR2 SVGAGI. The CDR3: CASRNSEETQYF. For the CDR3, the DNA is TGTGCCAGCAGGAACAGCGAAGAGACCCAGTACTTC.

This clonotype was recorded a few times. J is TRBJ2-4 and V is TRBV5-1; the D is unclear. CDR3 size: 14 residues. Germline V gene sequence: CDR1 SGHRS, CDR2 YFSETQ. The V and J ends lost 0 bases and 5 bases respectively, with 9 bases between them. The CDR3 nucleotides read TGCGCCAGCAGCTTGGGGTCCATGGAAAACATTCAGTACTTC. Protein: CASSLGSMENIQYF.

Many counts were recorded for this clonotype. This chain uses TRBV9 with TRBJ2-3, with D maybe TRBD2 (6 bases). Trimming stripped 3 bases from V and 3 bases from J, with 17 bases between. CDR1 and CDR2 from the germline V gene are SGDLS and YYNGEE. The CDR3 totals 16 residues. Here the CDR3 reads CASSGGTPRRTDTQYF. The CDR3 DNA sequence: TGTGCCAGCAGCGGTGGGACTCCCCGACGAACAGATACGCAGTATTTT.

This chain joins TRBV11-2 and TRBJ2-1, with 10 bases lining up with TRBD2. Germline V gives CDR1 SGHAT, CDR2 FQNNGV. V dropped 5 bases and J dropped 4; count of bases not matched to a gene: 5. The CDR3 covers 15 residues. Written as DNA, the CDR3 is TGTGCCAGCAGCACCGGACTAGCGGATTACAATGAGCAGTTCTTC. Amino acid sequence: CASSTGLADYNEQFF.

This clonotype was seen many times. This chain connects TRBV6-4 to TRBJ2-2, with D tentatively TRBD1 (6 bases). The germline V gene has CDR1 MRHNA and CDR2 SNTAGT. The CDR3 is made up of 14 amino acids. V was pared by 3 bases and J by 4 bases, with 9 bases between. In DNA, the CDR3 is TGTGCCAGCAGTGAACAGGGTGGCACCGGGGAGCTGTTTTTT. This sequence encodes CASSEQGGTGELFF.

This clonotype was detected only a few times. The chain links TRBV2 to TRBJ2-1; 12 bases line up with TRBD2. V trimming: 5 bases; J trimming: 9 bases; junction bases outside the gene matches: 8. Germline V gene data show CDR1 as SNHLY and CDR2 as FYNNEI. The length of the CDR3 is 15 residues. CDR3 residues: CASSFLAGGEGEQFF. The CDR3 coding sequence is TGTGCCAGCAGTTTCCTAGCGGGGGGGGAGGGTGAGCAGTTCTTC.

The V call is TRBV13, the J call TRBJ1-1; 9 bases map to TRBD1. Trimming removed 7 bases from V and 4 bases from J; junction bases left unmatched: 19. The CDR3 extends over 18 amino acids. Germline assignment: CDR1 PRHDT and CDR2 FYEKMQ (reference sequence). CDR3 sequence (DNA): TGTGCCAGCACCCGCAACCCGGTTACAGGGGGCTGGGGCACTGAAGCTTTCTTT. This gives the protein CASTRNPVTGGWGTEAFF.

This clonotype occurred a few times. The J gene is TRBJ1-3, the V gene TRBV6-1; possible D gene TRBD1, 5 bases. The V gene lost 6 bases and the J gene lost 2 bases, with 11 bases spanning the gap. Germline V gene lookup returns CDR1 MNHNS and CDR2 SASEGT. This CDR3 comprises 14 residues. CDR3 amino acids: CASSPSGAGNTIYF. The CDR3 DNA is TGTGCCAGCAGCCCCTCGGGGGCTGGAAACACCATATATTTT.

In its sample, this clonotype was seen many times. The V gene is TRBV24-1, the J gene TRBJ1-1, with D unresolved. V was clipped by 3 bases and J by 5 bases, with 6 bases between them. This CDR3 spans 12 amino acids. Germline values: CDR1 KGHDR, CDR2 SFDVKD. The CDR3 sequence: CATSDRPTEAFF. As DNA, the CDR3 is TGTGCCACCAGTGATAGGCCGACTGAAGCTTTCTTT.

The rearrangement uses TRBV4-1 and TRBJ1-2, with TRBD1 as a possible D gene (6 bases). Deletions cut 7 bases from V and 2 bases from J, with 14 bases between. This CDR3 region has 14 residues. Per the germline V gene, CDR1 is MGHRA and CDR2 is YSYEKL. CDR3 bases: TGCGCCAGCAACCAGGCAGGGGCAAACTATGGCTACACCTTC. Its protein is CASNQAGANYGYTF.

The CDR3, as DNA: TGTGCCAGCAGTCCCGGGACAGGGACGCCTGGGGCCAACGTCCTGACTTTC. This translates into CASSPGTGTPGANVLTF. The chain is built from TRBV25-1 and TRBJ2-6; 9 nucleotides agree with TRBD1. The CDR3 contains 17 residues. The germline CDR1 and CDR2 sequences are MGHDK and SYGVNS. V gave up 5 bases and J gave up 2 bases; unmatched junction bases: 7. The full variable domain, completed using reference TRBV25-1 and TRBJ2-6, is EADIYQTPRYLVIGTGKKITLECSQTMGHDKMYWYQQDPGMELHLIHYSYGVNSTEKGDLSSESTVSRIRTEHFPLTLESARPSHTSQYLCASSPGTGTPGANVLTFGAGSRLTVL.